Included here is one T cell receptor beta chain sequence, with context. No antigen is known for it. Produced via immunoSEQ multiplex PCR; TCRdb's table is partial and in-frame only. This table holds about 27,000 clones, approximately 80% found once. Trimming removed 4 bases from V and 5 bases from J; junction bases left unmatched: 8. This CDR3 comprises 15 residues. Looked up from germline, CDR1 is SGHTA and CDR2 is FQGNSA. The data were taken from a study of T cells in narcolepsy. Across the study: Donors had narcolepsy type 1 or type 2, or were healthy controls.

Study conclusions and caveats: Autoreactive HCRT-specific and TRIB2-specific clonotypes were marked in same-patient CSF-versus-blood CD4+ comparisons. Blood of same and different patients, but not healthy controls, reportedly held recurring autoreactive clonotypes.

Sequencing used CD45RA- memory CD4+ T cells from PBMCs. The TCR sequence derives from a human donor with narcolepsy. V and J are TRBV7-2 and TRBJ1-1; 9 nucleotides align to TRBD1. Written as DNA, the CDR3 is TGTGCCAGCAGCTCCGGCCGGGACAGGGTTACTGAAGCTTTCTTT. This gives the protein CASSSGRDRVTEAFF. The whole variable domain, filled in from reference TRBV7-2 and TRBJ1-1, reads GAGVSQSPSNKVTEKGKDVELRCDPISGHTALYWYRQSLGQGLEFLIYFQGNSAPDKSGLPSDRFSAERTGGSVSTLTIQRTQQEDSAVYLCASSSGRDRVTEAFFGQGTRLTVV.